A single sample is the source of the 29 T cell receptor beta chains below, sequenced in a study of cytomegalovirus exposure and HLA in healthy donors. The primer mix had 60 Vbeta and 13 Jbeta primers. Assay: immunoSEQ multiplex PCR; the TCRdb copy retains only in-frame clones and omits some. This table holds approximately 150,000 clones, roughly four fifths found once. The material sequenced was PBMCs. The receptors originated from a man aged 45-65 years in good health and CMV-seropositive.

The chain carries TRBV7-2 and TRBJ2-4; 11 bases align to TRBD2. Germline CDR1 and CDR2: SGHTA and FQGNSA. Trimming removed 5 bases from V and 2 bases from J; junction bases left unmatched: 8. The CDR3 totals 17 residues. CDR3 region: CASSPRLAGPTKNIQYF. The CDR3 DNA reads as TGTGCCAGCAGCCCTAGACTAGCGGGGCCCACCAAAAACATTCAGTACTTC.

This clone was counted once. This sequence joins TRBV9 and TRBJ2-1, with D tentatively TRBD2 (6 bases). CDR1 and CDR2 (germline): SGDLS, YYNGEE. This CDR3 contains 14 residues. Deletions cut 0 bases from V and 9 bases from J, with 13 bases between. The chain's CDR3 is CASSVGGDLGEQFF. Written as DNA, the CDR3 is TGTGCCAGCAGCGTAGGCGGGGACTTGGGTGAGCAGTTCTTC.

The chain links TRBV5-5 to TRBJ1-2; D is uncertain. There are 13 residues in the CDR3. V was cut by 3 bases and J by 0 bases, with 6 bases left in between. Germline-derived CDR1 and CDR2 are SGHKS and YYEKEE (reference sequence). CDR3 region: CASSSAANYGYTF. The CDR3 DNA sequence: TGTGCCAGCAGCTCCGCAGCTAACTATGGCTACACCTTC.

The chain couples TRBV19 to TRBJ1-1, with D hard to call. CDR3 length: 16 residues. V lost 5 bases, J lost 4 bases, and 20 bases lay in between. Germline loops: CDR1 LNHDA, CDR2 SQIVND (reference sequence). CDR3 loop: CASSLGRITGGTEAFF. The CDR3 coding sequence is TGTGCCAGTAGTCTAGGCCGTATTACGGGAGGCACTGAAGCTTTCTTT.

The chain carries TRBV5-1 and TRBJ2-1, with 8 positions matching TRBD2. The CDR3 is 16 amino acids. V lost 0 bases, J lost 2 bases, and 4 bases stayed unmatched. Germline lookup yields CDR1 SGHRS and CDR2 YFSETQ. The CDR3: CASSLVGGRPYNEQFF. For the CDR3, the DNA is TGCGCCAGCAGCTTGGTTGGCGGGAGGCCCTACAATGAGCAGTTCTTC. Full variable domain (missing parts from reference TRBV5-1 and TRBJ2-1): KAGVTQTPRYLIKTRGQQVTLSCSPISGHRSVSWYQQTPGQGLQFLFEYFSETQRNKGNFPGRFSGRQFSNSRSEMNVSTLELGDSALYLCASSLVGGRPYNEQFFGPGTRLTVL.

J is TRBJ2-7 and V is TRBV6-1; possibly TRBD1 for D (6 bases). This CDR3 comprises 15 residues. From germline, CDR1 is MNHNS and CDR2 SASEGT. Trimming took 0 bases from V and 4 from J, leaving 13 bases between them. CDR3 DNA sequence: TGTGCCAGCAGTGAAGCGCTTCAACAGGGATACGAGCAGTACTTC. Protein: CASSEALQQGYEQYF.

The table lists this clone with a count of one. Written as DNA, the CDR3 is TGTGCCAGCAGTTTAGGTGGAGGGGTGGGAGAGCAGTACTTC. Encoded protein: CASSLGGGVGEQYF. V gene TRBV27 combines with J gene TRBJ2-7; the D gene is possibly TRBD2 (6 bases). The V and J ends lost 2 bases and 7 bases respectively, with 15 bases between them. Germline loops: CDR1 MNHEY, CDR2 SMNVEV (reference sequence). There are 14 residues in the CDR3.

This rearrangement joins TRBV14 to TRBJ2-3; the match to TRBD2 covers 9 bases. This CDR3 has 15 residues. The germline gives CDR1 SGHDN, CDR2 FVKESK. Trimming at V came to 4 bases and at J to 2 bases, leaving 4 bases not matched to a gene. The CDR3 reads CASSRERGVTDTQYF. CDR3 nucleotide sequence: TGTGCCAGCAGCCGCGAGCGGGGGGTCACAGATACGCAGTATTTT.

This sequence joins TRBV10-3 and TRBJ2-7, with D possibly TRBD2 on 6 matching bases. Looked up from germline, CDR1 is ENHRY and CDR2 is SYGVKD. V lost 2 bases and J lost 6, with 11 bases in between. The CDR3 loop spans 13 amino acids. The CDR3: CAISEIGGFEQYF. The CDR3 bases are TGTGCCATCAGTGAGATTGGGGGGTTCGAGCAGTACTTC.

The chain carries TRBV5-6 and TRBJ1-6; TRBD1 matches at 8 bases. V gave up 2 bases and J gave up 8 bases; unmatched junction bases: 3. The V gene's germline CDR1 is SGHDT and CDR2 YYEEEE. The CDR3 extends over 14 amino acids. The CDR3 loop reads CASSFDRGHSPLHF. CDR3 nucleotide sequence: TGTGCCAGCAGCTTCGACAGGGGTCATTCACCCCTCCACTTT.

Comment on this clone: Germline is not matched at one junction end, which may reflect a read error. The rearrangement uses TRBV10-3 and TRBJ2-4; 7 bases agree with TRBD1. From germline, CDR1 is ENHRY and CDR2 SYGVKD. The CDR3 sequence is 16 residues long. This chain's CDR3 is CAISDPTGQTKNSQYF. The CDR3 DNA reads TGTGCCATCAGTGACCCTACGGGACAGACCAAAAACAGTCAGTACTTC.

The chain is built from TRBV11-2 and TRBJ2-1; 7 bases map to TRBD2. J was trimmed by 8 bases and V by 4 bases; bases with no gene match: 14. Germline-derived CDR1 and CDR2 are SGHAT and FQNNGV. The CDR3 is 16 residues long. The CDR3 is CASSSKSGIVSHEQFF. CDR3 coding DNA: TGTGCCAGCAGCTCTAAGAGCGGGATAGTCTCGCATGAGCAGTTCTTC.

This chain joins TRBV6-6 and TRBJ2-7, with 10 nucleotides matching TRBD2. The germline V gene has CDR1 MNHNY and CDR2 SVGAGI (reference sequence). The CDR3 has 16 residues. With V trimmed by 5 bases and J by 4 bases, 11 bases remained unmatched. The CDR3 protein is CASSGAVAGGKYEQYF. The DNA of the CDR3 is TGTGCCAGCAGTGGCGCCGTAGCGGGAGGTAAATACGAGCAGTACTTC.

The chain carries TRBV6-1 and TRBJ1-5, with no clear D. The CDR3 covers 14 residues. Germline CDR1 and CDR2: MNHNS and SASEGT. The V end was cut by 4 bases, the J end by 6 bases, with 13 bases between. The CDR3 DNA is TGTGCCAGCAGTGTGTTGCGGGGAGGTCAGCCCCAGCATTTT. Amino acid sequence: CASSVLRGGQPQHF.

The chain is built from TRBV6-5 and TRBJ2-2, with TRBD2 matching 7 bases. J gave up 3 bases and V 3 bases, and 1 base lay outside the gene matches. CDR3 length equals 14 residues. The V gene's germline CDR1 is MNHEY and CDR2 SVGAGI. The CDR3 reads CASSYGGDTGELFF. The CDR3 DNA is TGTGCCAGCAGTTATGGGGGGGACACCGGGGAGCTGTTTTTT.

Only a few counts were recorded for this clone. This chain links TRBV7-3 with TRBJ2-5, with 8 positions matching TRBD1. TRBJ2-7 explains the end of the DNA better; the J call may be wrong. CDR1 is SGHTA and CDR2 is FQGTGA in the germline V gene. The CDR3 length is 15 residues. The DNA for the CDR3 is TGTGCCAGCAGCTACGGACAGGGTTTAAGTTACGAGCAGTACTTC. The encoded protein is CASSYGQGLSYEQYF.

The chain employs TRBV28 and TRBJ1-5; TRBD1 might be the D (6 bases). V was cut by 6 bases and J by 0 bases, with 15 bases left in between. CDR1 and CDR2 from the germline V gene are MDHEN and SYDVKM. This CDR3 has 16 residues. The CDR3 loop is CASRSQETGSNQPQHF. CDR3 DNA sequence: TGTGCCAGCAGATCCCAAGAGACAGGTAGCAATCAGCCCCAGCATTTT. The full variable domain, completed using reference TRBV28 and TRBJ1-5, is DVKVTQSSRYLVKRTGEKVFLECVQDMDHENMFWYRQDPGLGLRLIYFSYDVKMKEKGDIPEGYSVSREKKERFSLILESASTNQTSMYLCASRSQETGSNQPQHFGDGTRLSIL.

The chain uses TRBV27 and TRBJ1-5; 7 bases are shared with TRBD1. Germline CDR1 reads MNHEY; CDR2 reads SMNVEV (reference sequence). CDR3 length: 15 amino acids. J was trimmed by 2 bases and V by 8 bases; bases with no gene match: 9. The CDR3 reads CASGPTGTGNQPQHF. In DNA form, the CDR3 reads TGTGCCAGCGGACCGACAGGGACGGGCAATCAGCCCCAGCATTTT.

The chain carries TRBV30 and TRBJ2-5; D is undetermined. Trimming pared 2 bases from V and 2 bases from J, leaving 9 bases between. This CDR3 comprises 13 residues. Germline V CDR1 and CDR2: GTSNPN, SVGIG (reference sequence). The CDR3 region is CAWSRRSQETQYF. The CDR3 DNA follows: TGTGCCTGGAGTCGGCGGTCACAAGAGACCCAGTACTTC.

The chain combines TRBV11-2 with TRBJ2-2, with D perhaps TRBD2 (7 bases). The V gene lost 7 bases and the J gene lost 0 bases, with 9 bases spanning the gap. The CDR3 loop spans 14 amino acids. Germline V gene data show CDR1 as SGHAT and CDR2 as FQNNGV. The CDR3 DNA reads as TGTGCCAGCACCGGGGGGCCGAACACCGGGGAGCTGTTTTTT. The encoded protein is CASTGGPNTGELFF.

The J gene is TRBJ2-5, the V gene TRBV2; tentatively, D is TRBD1 (5 bases). CDR3 length: 14 residues. Trimming left V 6 bases short and J 2 bases short, with 13 bases between. CDR1 and CDR2 (germline): SNHLY, FYNNEI. The CDR3 bases are TGTGCCAGCAGCCCCAGGACAAGGCAAGAGACCCAGTACTTC. It specifies CASSPRTRQETQYF.

A remark on this clone: The junction departs from the called germline gene at one end, perhaps through a read error. The CDR3 DNA follows: TGTGCCAGCAGCATAACTTCGGTGGGGCCGAACACCGGGGAGCTGTTTTTT. Translated: CASSITSVGPNTGELFF. J is TRBJ2-2 and V is TRBV7-3; tentatively, D is TRBD1 (5 bases). Germline V lookup: CDR1 SGHTA, CDR2 FQGTGA. The CDR3 runs to 17 residues.

CDR3 sequence reads: CAWRAGSETQYF. The CDR3 DNA is TGTGCCTGGAGGGCAGGGTCAGAGACCCAGTACTTC. The chain carries TRBV30 and TRBJ2-5, with D perhaps TRBD1 (5 bases). The CDR3 runs 12 residues. The germline V gene encodes CDR1 GTSNPN and CDR2 SVGIG (reference sequence). Trimming took off 3 bases at V and 4 bases at J, with 9 bases between the two ends.

The chain combines TRBV4-2 with TRBJ2-5, with D possibly matching TRBD2 (6 bases). Germline V gives CDR1 LGHNA, CDR2 YNFKEQ. The CDR3 extends over 13 amino acids. Trimming removed 6 bases from V and 3 bases from J, with 11 bases in between. The DNA of the CDR3 is TGTGCCAGCAGAGGGACTCCGGAAGAGACCCAGTACTTC. It is translated as CASRGTPEETQYF.

This clone turned up a few times. The rearrangement joins TRBV11-2 to TRBJ1-3; no firm D call. The CDR3 consists of 15 residues. Germline CDR1 SGHAT, CDR2 FQNNGV. Trimming took 2 bases from V and 1 from J, leaving 9 bases between them. The DNA for the CDR3 is TGTGCCAGCAGCTTACGACGGGGTTCTGGAAACACCATATATTTT. Translating gives CASSLRRGSGNTIYF. Drawing the rest from reference TRBV11-2 and TRBJ1-3, the complete variable domain is EAGVAQSPRYKIIEKRQSVAFWCNPISGHATLYWYQQILGQGPKLLIQFQNNGVVDDSQLPKDRFSAERLKGVDSTLKIQPAKLEDSAVYLCASSLRRGSGNTIYFGEGSWLTVV.

The chain combines TRBV5-6 with TRBJ1-1; 10 nucleotides align to TRBD1. With V trimmed by 4 bases and J by 4 bases, 10 bases remained unmatched. Germline-derived CDR1 and CDR2 are SGHDT and YYEEEE. The CDR3 consists of 16 residues. The CDR3 region is CASSTGQGGVGTEAFF. CDR3 in DNA: TGTGCCAGCAGCACCGGACAGGGGGGGGTTGGCACTGAAGCTTTCTTT.

This clone was counted only a few times. V and J are TRBV28 and TRBJ1-5, with unresolved D. Trimming took 5 bases from V and 0 from J, leaving 11 bases between them. The germline V gene encodes CDR1 MDHEN and CDR2 SYDVKM. The CDR3 is 15 amino acids. This CDR3 is CASSTREDSNQPQHF. The CDR3 DNA sequence: TGTGCCAGCAGTACCCGGGAAGATAGCAATCAGCCCCAGCATTTT.

The gene calls are TRBV5-1 and TRBJ1-5, with 10 bases lining up with TRBD1. The CDR3 spans 15 residues. Trimming took 5 bases from V and 6 from J; bases not matched to a gene: 8. Germline CDR1 and CDR2: SGHRS and YFSETQ. CDR3 bases: TGCGCCAGCAGACTCGGGACAGGGGACGGTCAGCCCCAGCATTTT. This encodes CASRLGTGDGQPQHF.

This clone showed up just once. The gene calls are TRBV19 and TRBJ1-6; 9 nucleotides agree with TRBD1. After removal of 4 bases from V and 10 bases from J, the junction contained 17 bases not matched to a gene. The CDR3 totals 18 residues. CDR1 and CDR2 from the germline V gene are LNHDA and SQIVND (reference sequence). The CDR3 is CASSTLERTGVFGSPLHF. As DNA, the CDR3 is TGTGCCAGTAGTACTCTAGAACGGACAGGGGTTTTCGGGTCACCCCTCCACTTT. The full variable domain, rest sourced from reference TRBV19 and TRBJ1-6, is DGGITQSPKYLFRKEGQNVTLSCEQNLNHDAMYWYRQDPGQGLRLIYYSQIVNDFQKGDIAEGYSVSREKKESFPLTVTSAQKNPTAFYLCASSTLERTGVFGSPLHFGNGTRLTVT.